These 30 T cell receptor beta chains share one sample of origin, sequenced in a study of human T cells and chemical hapten exposure. TCRdb re-called the RACE reads with MiXCR, one entry per CDR3 protein. The sample yields over 75,000 distinct CDR3 sequences, roughly a tenth seen once. Described time point: patch test 3, about 24 weeks after DPC sensitization. Treatment in this sample: therapeutic diphenylcyclopropenone sensitization with weekly scalp DPC. The source material was whole blood, sampled in connection with sensitization to the hapten diphenylcyclopropenone (DPC). All receptors come from a woman aged 25 to 39 with alopecia areata. Some clones in this sample may be carry-over from other donors' samples.

This clonotype was seen a handful of times. The V gene is TRBV5-1, the J gene TRBJ2-1, with a weak D call TRBD2 (5 bases). Germline values: CDR1 SGHRS, CDR2 YFSETQ. The CDR3 contains 13 residues. With 4 bases removed from V and 5 bases from J, the gap between germline ends came to 10 bases. CDR3 bases: TGCGCCAGCAGCCAGACCGGGGACAATGAGCAGTTCTTC. Protein product: CASSQTGDNEQFF.

This clonotype was observed a few times. The genes are TRBV29-1 and TRBJ2-1; 10 positions agree with TRBD2. The CDR3 consists of 15 residues. Per the germline V gene, CDR1 is SQVTM and CDR2 is ANQGSEA. Trimming took 4 bases from V and 5 from J; bases not matched to a gene: 8. The CDR3 here is CSVVLWTSGNNEQFF. The CDR3 region has the DNA TGCAGCGTTGTCCTCTGGACTAGCGGAAACAATGAGCAGTTCTTC.

This rearrangement joins TRBV29-1 to TRBJ2-2; no clear D gene. Germline V gene sequence: CDR1 SQVTM, CDR2 ANQGSEA. V lost 6 bases, J lost 0 bases, and 11 bases lay in between. This CDR3 contains 14 residues. The CDR3, as DNA: TGCAGCGTAACAGAGAGTCCGAACACCGGGGAGCTGTTTTTT. Translating gives CSVTESPNTGELFF.

This chain links TRBV4-1 with TRBJ2-7; 13 bases agree with TRBD2. The CDR3 consists of 17 residues. Looked up from germline, CDR1 is MGHRA and CDR2 is YSYEKL. With V trimmed by 1 base and J by 0 bases, 3 bases remained unmatched. In nucleotides, the CDR3 is TGCGCCAGCAGCCAAGGGACTAGCGGGAGCCTCTCCTACGAGCAGTACTTC. Its translation: CASSQGTSGSLSYEQYF.

This clonotype was detected many times. This chain connects TRBV7-9 to TRBJ2-1; 7 bases line up with TRBD2. Germline V gene lookup returns CDR1 SEHNR and CDR2 FQNEAQ (reference sequence). This CDR3 is 13 amino acids long. V was pared by 2 bases and J by 9 bases, with 4 bases of the junction left unmatched. The CDR3, as DNA: TGTGCCAGCAGCTTACAGCGGGAAAGTGAGCAGTTCTTC. This translates into CASSLQRESEQFF.

This clonotype turned up a few times. The chain has TRBV30 and TRBJ1-5; weak D call: TRBD1 (5 bases). Germline CDR1 is GTSNPN and CDR2 is SVGIG (reference sequence). This CDR3 is built from 15 residues. V shed 5 bases and J shed 6 bases, with 20 bases lying between them. The chain's CDR3 is CAWAFSGGTGQPQHF. CDR3 DNA sequence: TGTGCCTGGGCCTTTTCTGGGGGGACGGGTCAGCCCCAGCATTTT.

Ten or more counts support this clonotype. The chain couples TRBV6-2 or TRBV6-3 to TRBJ1-1; D possibly corresponds to TRBD1 (5 bases). The germline V and J ends were trimmed by 5 bases and 3 bases, with 7 bases remaining between them. The CDR3 length is 12 residues. Germline V CDR1 and CDR2: MNHEY, SVGEGT. The CDR3 coding sequence is TGTGCCAGCAGTCGGACACACACTGAAGCTTTCTTT. This encodes CASSRTHTEAFF.

The chain uses TRBV18 and TRBJ2-1, with D possibly being TRBD1 or TRBD2 (5 bases each). Trimming shortened V by 3 bases and J by 2 bases, and 11 bases separated the two germline ends. The CDR3 spans 15 residues. Germline CDR1 and CDR2: KGHSH and LQKENI. As DNA, the CDR3 is TGTGCCAGCTCACCTAGCCGGGACCCCTACAATGAGCAGTTCTTC. Protein sequence: CASSPSRDPYNEQFF. The full variable domain, with the rest looked up from reference TRBV18 and TRBJ2-1, is NAGVMQNPRHLVRRRGQEARLRCSPMKGHSHVYWYRQLPEEGLKFMVYLQKENIIDESGMPKERFSAEFPKEGPSILRIQQVVRGDSAAYFCASSPSRDPYNEQFFGPGTRLTVL.

This clonotype was seen at least ten times. V is TRBV29-1 and J is TRBJ2-1, with a possible D match to TRBD1 (6 bases). This CDR3 comprises 14 residues. Trimming pared 5 bases from V and 2 bases from J, leaving 13 bases between. In germline, CDR1 is SQVTM, CDR2 ANQGSEA. The CDR3 here is CSVQGQLTYNEQFF. Here the CDR3 DNA reads TGCAGCGTTCAGGGGCAGCTAACCTACAATGAGCAGTTCTTC.

V and J are TRBV28 and TRBJ1-5, with D maybe TRBD1 (5 bases). The germline V and J ends were trimmed by 5 bases and 6 bases, with 11 bases remaining between them. Germline CDR1 and CDR2: MDHEN and SYDVKM. This CDR3 region has 13 residues. The CDR3 DNA reads TGTGCCAGCAGTCAGGGTAATGGTCAGCCCCAGCATTTT. Encoded protein: CASSQGNGQPQHF.

At least ten counts were recorded for this clonotype. CDR3 sequence: CASRLYSYNEQFF. The DNA of the CDR3 is TGTGCCAGCAGGCTATACTCCTACAATGAGCAGTTCTTC. The chain joins TRBV6-1 to TRBJ2-1; D is unclear. CDR1 and CDR2 (germline): MNHNS, SASEGT. The CDR3 is 13 amino acids. Deletions cut 6 bases from V and 0 bases from J, with 6 bases between.

V and J are TRBV5-5 and TRBJ2-1, with D possibly matching TRBD1 (6 bases). Germline V gene lookup returns CDR1 SGHKS and CDR2 YYEKEE (reference sequence). This CDR3 has 12 residues. Trimming removed 4 bases at V and 10 bases at J, with 12 bases between. CDR3: CASSQGMGEQFF. The DNA of the CDR3 is TGTGCCAGCAGCCAGGGGATGGGCGAGCAGTTCTTC. The variable domain in full, completed from reference TRBV5-5 and TRBJ2-1, reads DAGVTQSPTHLIKTRGQQVTLRCSPISGHKSVSWYQQVLGQGPQFIFQYYEKEERGRGNFPDRFSARQFPNYSSELNVNALLLGDSALYLCASSQGMGEQFFGPGTRLTVL.

This clonotype was recorded many times. The rearrangement uses TRBV11-3 and TRBJ2-1; 8 bases align to TRBD1. Trimming removed 5 bases from V and 4 bases from J; junction bases left unmatched: 1. This CDR3 has 13 amino acids. Per the germline V gene, CDR1 is SGHNT and CDR2 is YENEEA. The CDR3 DNA reads TGTGCCAGCAGCCGACAGGGGTACAATGAGCAGTTCTTC. Translating it yields CASSRQGYNEQFF.

The chain uses TRBV7-9 and TRBJ2-1; D unclear. The CDR3 is 15 amino acids. The V gene's germline CDR1 is SEHNR and CDR2 FQNEAQ (reference sequence). Deletions cut 1 base from V and 7 bases from J, with 14 bases between. CDR3 DNA: TGTGCCAGCAGCTTAGTCGGAAGGGTGGTGAATGAGCAGTTCTTC. This translates into CASSLVGRVVNEQFF.

This chain uses TRBV6-2 or TRBV6-3 with TRBJ2-1; TRBD2 agrees at 9 bases. Germline assignment: CDR1 MNHEY and CDR2 SVGEGT. The CDR3 runs to 15 residues. The junction had 3 bases not matched to a gene; V was cut back by 2 bases and J by 4 bases. CDR3 in DNA: TGTGCCAGCAGTTACCTAGCGGGACCTTACAATGAGCAGTTCTTC. Translation gives CASSYLAGPYNEQFF.

The V and J genes are TRBV5-3 and TRBJ2-5, with TRBD2 matching 13 bases. TRBV5-3 carries the ORF label, with uncertain function. The V gene end was trimmed by 2 bases and the J gene end by 0 bases; junction bases not matched to a gene: 1. This CDR3 is 16 amino acids long. The CDR3 DNA reads as TGTGCCAGAAGCTTACTAGCGGGAGGGTACCAAGAGACCCAGTACTTC. It translates to CARSLLAGGYQETQYF.

This clonotype was counted at least ten times. V gene TRBV5-1 combines with J gene TRBJ2-1, with no clear D. The CDR3 runs 14 residues. V dropped 3 bases and J dropped 4 bases, with 11 bases sitting between them. Per germline, CDR1 SGHRS and CDR2 YFSETQ. The DNA for the CDR3 is TGCGCCAGCAGCTCCGGAGACAAATACAATGAGCAGTTCTTC. The encoded protein is CASSSGDKYNEQFF.

The V gene is TRBV28, the J gene TRBJ1-1; D is ambiguous. The CDR3 is 12 amino acids. Trimming cost V 6 bases and J 7 bases, with 12 bases left between them. Germline loops: CDR1 MDHEN, CDR2 SYDVKM. The DNA of the CDR3 is TGTGCCAGCAGAACACCCGAACTTGAAGCTTTCTTT. It specifies CASRTPELEAFF.

Ten or more counts support this clonotype. The chain couples TRBV7-2 to TRBJ1-1; D unresolved. The germline CDR1 and CDR2 sequences are SGHTA and FQGNSA. The CDR3 totals 15 residues. Trimming stripped 1 base from V and 5 bases from J, with 14 bases between. CDR3 nucleotide sequence: TGTGCCAGCAGCTTAGTATGGGATGGGAAGACTGAAGCTTTCTTT. As protein: CASSLVWDGKTEAFF.

As to this clonotype: Lacking the conserved final phenylalanine or tryptophan, this CDR3 likely reflects a read error. Because the CDR3's place on the DNA is in doubt, the DNA is left out and the CDR3 is given as listed by TCRdb. V gene TRBV29-1 combines with J gene TRBJ2-3. Germline lookup yields CDR1 SQVTM and CDR2 ANQGSEA. The CDR3 totals 9 residues, both ends included. The CDR3 here is CSVEWLPEQ.

This clonotype was counted at least ten times. For the CDR3, the DNA is TGTGCCAGCAATGACGGACTAGTCTCCGATGAGCAGTTCTTC. It specifies CASNDGLVSDEQFF. This chain uses TRBV2 with TRBJ2-1, with 7 bases identical to TRBD2. Germline lookup yields CDR1 SNHLY and CDR2 FYNNEI. The CDR3 covers 14 residues. Unmatched junction bases numbered 11, after V lost 7 bases and J lost 8 bases. Full variable domain (rest looked up from reference TRBV2 and TRBJ2-1): EPEVTQTPSHQVTQMGQEVILRCVPISNHLYFYWYRQILGQKVEFLVSFYNNEISEKSEIFDDQFSVERPDGSNFTLKIRSTKLEDSAMYFCASNDGLVSDEQFFGPGTRLTVL.

This clonotype has a count of ten or more. The chain combines TRBV11-2 with TRBJ2-7; D possibly uses TRBD1 or TRBD2 (5 bases each). V was clipped by 4 bases and J by 1 base, with 23 bases between them. From germline, CDR1 is SGHAT and CDR2 FQNNGV. The CDR3 has 18 residues. The CDR3 protein is CASSWSGSSPWGSYEQYV. The CDR3 region has the DNA TGTGCCAGCAGCTGGTCGGGATCTTCTCCTTGGGGGTCCTACGAGCAGTACGTC.

This clonotype was counted only a few times. The J gene is TRBJ2-7, the V gene TRBV29-1; D is perhaps TRBD2 (6 bases). This CDR3 contains 16 residues. V lost 4 bases and J 3 bases, leaving 22 bases between the germline ends. Looked up from germline, CDR1 is SQVTM and CDR2 is ANQGSEA. The CDR3 region has the DNA TGCAGCGTTGCTTGGGAGGAATTCAGTTCCGACTACGAGCAGTACGTC. As protein: CSVAWEEFSSDYEQYV.

The J gene is TRBJ1-2, the V gene TRBV29-1, with TRBD1 identical over 10 bases. CDR1 is SQVTM, CDR2 ANQGSEA, per germline. This CDR3 region has 13 residues. V lost 5 bases, J lost 7 bases, and 7 bases stayed unmatched. In DNA form, the CDR3 reads TGCAGCGTTCCCGACAGGGGGCAAGTTGGCTACACCTTC. This translates into CSVPDRGQVGYTF.

This clonotype has a count of ten or more. The rearrangement joins TRBV9 to TRBJ1-6; D is perhaps TRBD1 (5 bases). The germline V and J ends were trimmed by 0 bases and 7 bases, with 8 bases remaining between them. This CDR3 has 14 amino acids. Germline CDR1 reads SGDLS; CDR2 reads YYNGEE. The CDR3 sequence: CASSVDGQNSPLHF. CDR3 bases: TGTGCCAGCAGCGTAGACGGACAAAATTCACCCCTCCACTTT.

This clonotype has a count of ten or more. The V gene is TRBV5-5, the J gene TRBJ2-7; no clear D. CDR1 and CDR2 from the germline V gene are SGHKS and YYEKEE (reference sequence). The V end was cut by 4 bases, the J end by 3 bases, with 5 bases between. This CDR3 spans 11 amino acids. CDR3 loop: CASSNHYEQYV. Written as DNA, the CDR3 is TGTGCCAGCAGCAACCACTACGAGCAGTACGTC.

This clonotype came up many times. The chain recombines TRBV5-5 with TRBJ1-1; unclear D gene. Looked up from germline, CDR1 is SGHKS and CDR2 is YYEKEE (reference sequence). The CDR3 spans 14 residues. V shed 0 bases and J shed 0 bases, with 6 bases lying between them. CDR3 DNA sequence: TGTGCCAGCAGCTTGGGGACTATGAACACTGAAGCTTTCTTT. Protein product: CASSLGTMNTEAFF.

Details on this clonotype: One end of the junction is discordant with germline, which a read error may explain. The CDR3 DNA follows: TGTGCCAGCAGCTTACGTCTGGGGTCCTTC. The encoded protein is CASSLRLGSF. The V call is TRBV7-9, the J call TRBJ2-1, with unresolved D. The CDR3 is made up of 10 amino acids. Germline CDR1 is SEHNR and CDR2 is FQNEAQ (reference sequence).

In this sample, this clonotype turned up many times. The V gene is TRBV7-2, the J gene TRBJ1-2; no reliable D call. V was pared by 1 base and J by 5 bases, with 5 bases between. The CDR3 is made up of 12 amino acids. Germline CDR1 and CDR2: SGHTA and FQGNSA. The CDR3 nucleotides read TGTGCCAGCAGCTTAGGGGTATATGGCTACACCTTC. The encoded protein is CASSLGVYGYTF.

The chain employs TRBV2 and TRBJ2-1, with TRBD1 identical over 10 bases. CDR1 and CDR2 (germline): SNHLY, FYNNEI. The CDR3 totals 13 residues. V lost 6 bases, J lost 9 bases, and 5 bases stayed unmatched. The CDR3 bases are TGTGCCAGCAGATCGACAGGGGGCAGTGAGCAGTTCTTC. Amino acid sequence: CASRSTGGSEQFF. Variable domain in full (rest from reference TRBV2 and TRBJ2-1): EPEVTQTPSHQVTQMGQEVILRCVPISNHLYFYWYRQILGQKVEFLVSFYNNEISEKSEIFDDQFSVERPDGSNFTLKIRSTKLEDSAMYFCASRSTGGSEQFFGPGTRLTVL.